This T cell receptor beta chain stems from a study of technical replicates of blood from a handful of donors. CDR3 size: 14 residues. Looked up from germline, CDR1 is LGHNA and CDR2 is YSLEER. Trimming stripped 0 bases from V and 8 bases from J, with 13 bases between. Clones were sequenced by immunoSEQ multiplex PCR, and TCRdb holds only the in-frame ones, with some missing. The sample includes 55,000 to 70,000 clones, around 86% seen only once; the top ten take about 5%. The chain recombines TRBV4-3 with TRBJ1-1; D is possibly TRBD1 (5 bases). The TCR sequence derives from a human donor in good health. Some clones in this sample may be carry-over from other donors' samples. The specimen was PBMCs. The CDR3 DNA sequence: TGCGCCAGCAGCCAAGATCTTGGGGGGAGGGAAGCTTTCTTT. Translated: CASSQDLGGREAFF.